Reported below is one T cell receptor (beta chain). Antigen unknown. One end of the junction fails to match germline, which may point to a read error. TCRdb reprocessed the 5' RACE reads with MiXCR, giving one entry per CDR3 protein. The table shows fewer than 250,000 distinct CDR3 sequences, with about 7.5% occurring only once. The CDR3 contains 12 residues. Germline assignment: CDR1 SQVTM and CDR2 ANQGSEA. These data belong to a study of identical twins. Overall study findings and caveats: These conclusions were based on statistical analysis (cross-sectional, not following the same donors).

This sample also belongs to another study, concerning yellow fever vaccine responses in identical twins.

The specimen sequenced was CD8+ T cells sorted from blood. The TCR comes from a young woman in good health. V usage is TRBV29-1 and J usage is TRBJ1-1; D is unresolved. CDR3 region: CSVVRGNSEAFF. CDR3 nucleotide sequence: TGCAGCGTTGTGCGAGGGAACTCTGAAGCTTTCTTT.